The clone carrying this T cell receptor beta chain was picked up a small number of times. Unique molecular identifiers were incorporated into the prepared TCRbeta library. TCRdb re-derived calls from the PCR reads in MiXCR, one entry per CDR3 protein. The repertoire consists of roughly 200,000 distinct CDR3 sequences, with about a tenth occurring once and the leading ten covering 5% to 7%. The sample comes from a study of T-cell reconstitution after alpha-beta-depleted transplantation in children. V lost 0 bases to trimming and J lost 3 bases; unmatched junction nucleotides: 20. Germline CDR1 MNHEY, CDR2 SVGEGT. The CDR3 is 21 residues long.

V gene TRBV6-2 or TRBV6-3 combines with J gene TRBJ2-1; 7 positions match TRBD1. The TCR comes from a human donor who donated a stem cell graft to a child with acute lymphoblastic leukemia. The source material was PBMCs from the stem cell graft donor, sampled from the stem cell graft. The CDR3 bases are TGTGCCAGCAGTTACTCGAATCTGTTTATGCCCAGACAGGGTCACTACAATGAGCAGTTCTTC. Amino acids: CASSYSNLFMPRQGHYNEQFF.